A single sample gave rise to the 3 T cell receptor beta chains below, sequenced in a study of early T cells in non-severe SARS-CoV-2 infection. TCRdb analysed the 5' RACE reads with MiXCR anew, one entry per CDR3 protein. The table includes tens of thousands of distinct CDR3 sequences, roughly a tenth detected once. Sequencing used whole blood. All receptors come from an adult who was a healthcare worker with PCR-confirmed SARS-CoV-2 infection or an uninfected control (not recorded which).

This clonotype was seen ten or more times. This rearrangement joins TRBV19 to TRBJ2-2; the D gene is possibly TRBD2 (6 bases). The CDR3 runs to 16 residues. Looked up from germline, CDR1 is LNHDA and CDR2 is SQIVND (reference sequence). V was shortened by 3 bases and J by 4 bases, with 15 bases between the two germline ends. The CDR3: CASSIELARGTGELFF. As DNA, the CDR3 is TGTGCCAGTAGTATTGAACTAGCTCGGGGCACCGGGGAGCTGTTTTTT. The variable domain in full, completed from reference TRBV19 and TRBJ2-2, reads DGGITQSPKYLFRKEGQNVTLSCEQNLNHDAMYWYRQDPGQGLRLIYYSQIVNDFQKGDIAEGYSVSREKKESFPLTVTSAQKNPTAFYLCASSIELARGTGELFFGEGSRLTVL.

The gene calls are TRBV6-5 and TRBJ2-3; 9 bases fit TRBD1. V trimming: 4 bases; J trimming: 1 base; junction bases outside the gene matches: 3. The CDR3 has 15 amino acids. Germline values: CDR1 MNHEY, CDR2 SVGAGI. DNA of the CDR3: TGTGCCAGCAGTTTCTACAGGGGGCGCACAGATACGCAGTATTTT. This sequence encodes CASSFYRGRTDTQYF.

This rearrangement joins TRBV21-1 to TRBJ2-5; the table's D call TRBD2 went unverified against the DNA. TRBV21-1 is described as a pseudogene. The CDR3 is made up of 17 amino acids. The CDR3 is CASSTPGTSGREETQYF. The DNA for the CDR3 is TGTGCCAGCAGCACCCCCGGGACTAGCGGGAGGGAAGAGACCCAGTACTTC.